The clone carrying this TCR beta chain has just a few counts. No antigen is known for it. With 60 Vbeta and 13 Jbeta primers, the PCR was carried out. Data came from immunoSEQ multiplex PCR; TCRdb stores just in-frame clones and leaves some out. The table lists 130,000 to 150,000 clones, roughly 80% of them singletons. The V end was cut by 4 bases, the J end by 7 bases, with 14 bases between. CDR1 and CDR2 from the germline V gene are SGHAT and FQNNGV. The CDR3 has 15 residues. The data were taken from a study of cytomegalovirus exposure and HLA in healthy donors. Whole-study results and caveats: CMV serostatus was the sole immune exposure information available. Reported findings show TCR beta sequences accurately forecast HLA-A and HLA-B alleles in most subjects.

The V and J genes are TRBV11-2 and TRBJ1-6; D gene unclear. This TCR was sampled from a man under 40 in good health and CMV-seropositive. Sequencing used PBMCs. The CDR3 loop is CASSSLRRTNSPLHF. In DNA form, the CDR3 reads TGTGCCAGCAGCTCCCTCAGGCGAACCAATTCACCCCTCCACTTT.